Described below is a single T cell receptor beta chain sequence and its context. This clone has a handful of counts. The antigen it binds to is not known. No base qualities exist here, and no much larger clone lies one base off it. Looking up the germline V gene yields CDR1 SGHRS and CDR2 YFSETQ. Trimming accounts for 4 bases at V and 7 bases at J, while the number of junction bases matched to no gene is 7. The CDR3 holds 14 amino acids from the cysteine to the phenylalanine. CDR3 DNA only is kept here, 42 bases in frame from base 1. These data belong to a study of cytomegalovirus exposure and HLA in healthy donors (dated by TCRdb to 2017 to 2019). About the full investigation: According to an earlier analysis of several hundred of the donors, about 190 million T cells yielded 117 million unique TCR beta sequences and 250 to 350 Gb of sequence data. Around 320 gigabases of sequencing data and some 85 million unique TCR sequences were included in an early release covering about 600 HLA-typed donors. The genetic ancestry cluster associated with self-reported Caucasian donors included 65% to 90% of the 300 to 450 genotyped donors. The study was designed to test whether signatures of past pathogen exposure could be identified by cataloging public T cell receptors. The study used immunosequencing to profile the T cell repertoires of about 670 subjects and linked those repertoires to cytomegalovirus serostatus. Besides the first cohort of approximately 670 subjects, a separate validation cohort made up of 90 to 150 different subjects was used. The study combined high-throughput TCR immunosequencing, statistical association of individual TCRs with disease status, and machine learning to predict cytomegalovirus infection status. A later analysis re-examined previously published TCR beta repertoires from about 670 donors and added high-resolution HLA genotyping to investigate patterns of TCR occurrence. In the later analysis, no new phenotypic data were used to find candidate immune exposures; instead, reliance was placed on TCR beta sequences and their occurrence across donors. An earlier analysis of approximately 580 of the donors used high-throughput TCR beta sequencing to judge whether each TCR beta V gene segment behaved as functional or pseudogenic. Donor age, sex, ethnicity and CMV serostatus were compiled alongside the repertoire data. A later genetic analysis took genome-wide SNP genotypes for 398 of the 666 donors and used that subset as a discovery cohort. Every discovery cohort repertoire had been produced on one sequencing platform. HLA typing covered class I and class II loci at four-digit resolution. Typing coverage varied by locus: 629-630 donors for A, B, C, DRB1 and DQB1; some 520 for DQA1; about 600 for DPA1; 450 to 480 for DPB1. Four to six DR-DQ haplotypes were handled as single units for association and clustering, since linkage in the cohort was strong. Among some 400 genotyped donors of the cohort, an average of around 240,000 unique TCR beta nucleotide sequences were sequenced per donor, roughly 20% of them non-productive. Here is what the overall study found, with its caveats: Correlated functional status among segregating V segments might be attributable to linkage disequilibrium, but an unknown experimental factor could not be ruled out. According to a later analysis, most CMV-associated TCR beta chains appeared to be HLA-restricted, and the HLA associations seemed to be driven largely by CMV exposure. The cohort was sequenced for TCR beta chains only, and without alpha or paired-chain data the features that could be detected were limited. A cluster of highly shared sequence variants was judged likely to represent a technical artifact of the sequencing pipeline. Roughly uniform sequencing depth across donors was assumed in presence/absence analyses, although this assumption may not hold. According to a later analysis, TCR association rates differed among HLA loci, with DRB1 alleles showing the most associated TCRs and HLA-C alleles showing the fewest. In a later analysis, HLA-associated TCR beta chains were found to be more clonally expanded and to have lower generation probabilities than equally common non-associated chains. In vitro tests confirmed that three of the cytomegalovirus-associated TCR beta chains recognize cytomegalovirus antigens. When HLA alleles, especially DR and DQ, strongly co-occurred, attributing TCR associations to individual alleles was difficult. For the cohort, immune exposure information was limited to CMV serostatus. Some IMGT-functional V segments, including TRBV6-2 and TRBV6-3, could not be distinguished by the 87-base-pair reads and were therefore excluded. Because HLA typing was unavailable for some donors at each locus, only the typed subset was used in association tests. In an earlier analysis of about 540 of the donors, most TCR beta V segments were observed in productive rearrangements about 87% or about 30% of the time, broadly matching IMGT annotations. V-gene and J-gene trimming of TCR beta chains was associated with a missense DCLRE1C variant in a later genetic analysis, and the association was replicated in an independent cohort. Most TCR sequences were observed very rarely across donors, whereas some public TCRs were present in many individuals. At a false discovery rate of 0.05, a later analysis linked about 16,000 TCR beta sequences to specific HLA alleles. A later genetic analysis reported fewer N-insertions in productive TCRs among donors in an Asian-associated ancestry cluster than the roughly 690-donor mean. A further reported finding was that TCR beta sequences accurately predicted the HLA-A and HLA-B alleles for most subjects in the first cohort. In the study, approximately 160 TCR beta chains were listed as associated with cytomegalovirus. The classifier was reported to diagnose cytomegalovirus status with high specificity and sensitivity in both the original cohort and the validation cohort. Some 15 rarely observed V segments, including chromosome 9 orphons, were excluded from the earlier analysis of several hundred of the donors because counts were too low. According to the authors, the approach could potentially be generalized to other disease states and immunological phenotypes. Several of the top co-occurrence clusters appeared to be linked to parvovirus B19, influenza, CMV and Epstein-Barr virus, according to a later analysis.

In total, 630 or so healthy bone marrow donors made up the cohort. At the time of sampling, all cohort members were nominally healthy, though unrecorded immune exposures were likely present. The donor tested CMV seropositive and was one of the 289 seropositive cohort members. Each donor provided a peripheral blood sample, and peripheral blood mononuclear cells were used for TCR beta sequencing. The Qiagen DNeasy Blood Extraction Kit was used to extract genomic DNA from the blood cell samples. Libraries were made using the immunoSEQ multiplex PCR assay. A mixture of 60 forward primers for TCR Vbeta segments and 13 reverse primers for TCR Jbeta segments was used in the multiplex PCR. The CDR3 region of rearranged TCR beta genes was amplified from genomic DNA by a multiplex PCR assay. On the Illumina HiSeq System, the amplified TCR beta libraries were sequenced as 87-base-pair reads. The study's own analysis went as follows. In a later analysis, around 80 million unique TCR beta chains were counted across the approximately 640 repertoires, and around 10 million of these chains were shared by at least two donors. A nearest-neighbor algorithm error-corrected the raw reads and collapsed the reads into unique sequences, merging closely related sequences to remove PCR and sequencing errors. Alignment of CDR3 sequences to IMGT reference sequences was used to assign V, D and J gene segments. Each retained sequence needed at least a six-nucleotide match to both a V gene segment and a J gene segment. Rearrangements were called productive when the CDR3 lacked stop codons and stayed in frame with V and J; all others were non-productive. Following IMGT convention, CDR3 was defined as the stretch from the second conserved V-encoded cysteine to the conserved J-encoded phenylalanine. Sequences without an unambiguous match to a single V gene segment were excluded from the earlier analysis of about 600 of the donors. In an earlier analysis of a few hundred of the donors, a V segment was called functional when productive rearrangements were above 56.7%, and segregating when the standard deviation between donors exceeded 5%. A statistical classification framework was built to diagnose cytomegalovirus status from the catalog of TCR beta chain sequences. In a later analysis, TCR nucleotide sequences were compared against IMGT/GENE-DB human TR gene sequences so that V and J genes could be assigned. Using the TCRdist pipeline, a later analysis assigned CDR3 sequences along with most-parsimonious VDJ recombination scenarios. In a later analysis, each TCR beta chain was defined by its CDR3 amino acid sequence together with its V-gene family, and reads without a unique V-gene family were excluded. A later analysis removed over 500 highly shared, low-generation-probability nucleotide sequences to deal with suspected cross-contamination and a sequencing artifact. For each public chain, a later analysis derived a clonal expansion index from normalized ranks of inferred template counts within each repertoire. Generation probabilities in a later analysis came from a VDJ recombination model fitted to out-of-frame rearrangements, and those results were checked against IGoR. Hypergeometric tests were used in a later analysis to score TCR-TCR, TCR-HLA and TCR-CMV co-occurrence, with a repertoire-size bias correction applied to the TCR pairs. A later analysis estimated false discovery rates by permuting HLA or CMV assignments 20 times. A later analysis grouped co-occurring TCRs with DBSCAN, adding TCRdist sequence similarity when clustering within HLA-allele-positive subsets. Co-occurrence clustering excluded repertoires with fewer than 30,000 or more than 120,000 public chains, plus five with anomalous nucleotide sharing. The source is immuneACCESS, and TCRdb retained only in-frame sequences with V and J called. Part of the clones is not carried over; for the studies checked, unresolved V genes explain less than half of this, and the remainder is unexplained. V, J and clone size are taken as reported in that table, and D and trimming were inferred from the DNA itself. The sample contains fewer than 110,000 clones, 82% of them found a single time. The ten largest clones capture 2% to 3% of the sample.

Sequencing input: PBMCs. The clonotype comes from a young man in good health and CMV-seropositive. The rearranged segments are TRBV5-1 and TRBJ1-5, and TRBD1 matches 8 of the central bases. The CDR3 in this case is CASSVGQGGQPQHF. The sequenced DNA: TGCGCCAGCAGCGTCGGACAGGGAGGGCAGCCCCAGCATTTT.